This T cell receptor beta chain was sequenced in a study of regulatory T cells. Whole-study findings and limits: In CD3G-deficient patients, conventional CD4+ T cells were enriched for hydrophobic CDR3 residues at positions 6 and 7. Patient repertoires had restricted TRB V-J pairs and skewed V and J usage, most in Tregs.

Amplification used 52 TRBV primers and 13 TRBJ primers. Measured with immunoSEQ multiplex PCR; TCRdb has only the in-frame clones, and not every one. The repertoire holds 30,000 to 40,000 clones, with 70% to 90% as singletons. Patients, 2 to 39 years old, had expanded memory T-cell proportions. CD4+ cells were sorted into CD25-high CD127-low regulatory cells and CD25-low CD127-high conventional cells. With regard to this clone: The antigen remains undetermined.

V lost 7 bases and J 0 bases, leaving 10 bases between the germline ends. CDR3 size: 14 residues. The germline gives CDR1 MDHEN, CDR2 SYDVKM. This chain uses TRBV28 with TRBJ2-1; D is unresolved. This TCR was recovered from a person aged 18-30 years with CD3G deficiency. Sequenced input: conventional CD4+ T cells sorted from blood. The DNA of the CDR3 is TGTGCCAGCAAAGGCCACAGCTCCTACAATGAGCAGTTCTTC. It specifies CASKGHSSYNEQFF.